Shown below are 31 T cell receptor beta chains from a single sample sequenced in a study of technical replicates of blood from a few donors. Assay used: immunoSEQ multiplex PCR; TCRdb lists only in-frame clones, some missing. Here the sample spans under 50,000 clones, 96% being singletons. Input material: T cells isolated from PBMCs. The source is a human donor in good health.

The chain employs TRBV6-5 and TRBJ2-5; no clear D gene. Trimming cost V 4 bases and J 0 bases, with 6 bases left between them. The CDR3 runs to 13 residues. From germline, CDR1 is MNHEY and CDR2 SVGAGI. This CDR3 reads CASSSQNQETQYF. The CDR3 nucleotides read TGTGCCAGCAGTTCACAGAACCAAGAGACCCAGTACTTC.

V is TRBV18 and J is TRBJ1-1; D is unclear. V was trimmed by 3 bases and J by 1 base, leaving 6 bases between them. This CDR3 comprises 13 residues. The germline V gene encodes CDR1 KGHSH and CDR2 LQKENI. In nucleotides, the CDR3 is TGTGCCAGCTCACCCCCCCGGAACACTGAAGCTTTCTTT. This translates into CASSPPRNTEAFF.

CDR3 amino acids: CASSLNTRTGELFF. The CDR3 DNA sequence: TGTGCCAGCAGCTTGAATACTAGAACCGGGGAGCTGTTTTTT. V and J are TRBV7-9 and TRBJ2-2; possible D gene TRBD2, 5 bases. Trimming cost V 3 bases and J 5 bases, with 10 bases left between them. Germline lookup yields CDR1 SEHNR and CDR2 FQNEAQ (reference sequence). The CDR3 runs 14 residues.

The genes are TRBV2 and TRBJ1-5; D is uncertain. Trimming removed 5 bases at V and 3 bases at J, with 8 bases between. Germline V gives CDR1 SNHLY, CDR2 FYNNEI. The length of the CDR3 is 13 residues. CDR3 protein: CASSPLLNQPQHF. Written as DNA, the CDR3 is TGTGCCAGCAGTCCCTTACTCAATCAGCCCCAGCATTTT.

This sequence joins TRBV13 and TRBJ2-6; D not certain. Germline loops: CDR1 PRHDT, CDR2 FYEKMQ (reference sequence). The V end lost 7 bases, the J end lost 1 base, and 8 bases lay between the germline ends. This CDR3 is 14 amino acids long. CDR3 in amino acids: CASNPLSGANVLTF. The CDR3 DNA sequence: TGTGCCAGCAACCCACTTTCTGGGGCCAACGTCCTGACTTTC. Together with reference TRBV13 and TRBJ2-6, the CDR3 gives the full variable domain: AAGVIQSPRHLIKEKRETATLKCYPIPRHDTVYWYQQGPGQDPQFLISFYEKMQSDKGSIPDRFSAQQFSDYHSELNMSSLELGDSALYFCASNPLSGANVLTFGAGSRLTVL.

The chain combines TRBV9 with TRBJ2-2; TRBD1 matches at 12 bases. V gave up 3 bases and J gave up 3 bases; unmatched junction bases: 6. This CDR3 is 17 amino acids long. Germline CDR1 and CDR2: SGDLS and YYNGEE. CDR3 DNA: TGTGCCAGCAGCGCCCCCGGGACAGGGGGCGACACCGGGGAGCTGTTTTTT. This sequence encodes CASSAPGTGGDTGELFF.

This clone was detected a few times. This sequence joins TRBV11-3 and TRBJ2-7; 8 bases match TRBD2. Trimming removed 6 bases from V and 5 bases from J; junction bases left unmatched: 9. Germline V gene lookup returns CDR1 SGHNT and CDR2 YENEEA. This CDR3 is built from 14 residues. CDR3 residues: CASRATAGAHEQYF. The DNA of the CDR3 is TGTGCCAGCAGGGCGACAGCGGGAGCCCACGAGCAGTACTTC.

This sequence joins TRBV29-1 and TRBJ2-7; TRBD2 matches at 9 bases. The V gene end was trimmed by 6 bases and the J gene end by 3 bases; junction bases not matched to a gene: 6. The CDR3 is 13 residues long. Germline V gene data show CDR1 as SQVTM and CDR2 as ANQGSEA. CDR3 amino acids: CSVGSGGVYEQYF. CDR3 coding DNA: TGCAGCGTCGGTAGCGGGGGCGTCTACGAGCAGTACTTC.

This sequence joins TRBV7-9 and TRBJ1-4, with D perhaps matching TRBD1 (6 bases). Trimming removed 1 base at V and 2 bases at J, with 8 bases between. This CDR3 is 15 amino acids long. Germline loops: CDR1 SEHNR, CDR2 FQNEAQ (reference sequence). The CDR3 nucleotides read TGTGCCAGCAGCTTAGACAGGGCCACTAATGAAAAACTGTTTTTT. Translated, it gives CASSLDRATNEKLFF. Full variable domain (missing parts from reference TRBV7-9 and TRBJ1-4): DTGVSQNPRHKITKRGQNVTFRCDPISEHNRLYWYRQTLGQGPEFLTYFQNEAQLEKSRLLSDRFSAERPKGSFSTLEIQRTEQGDSAMYLCASSLDRATNEKLFFGSGTQLSVL.

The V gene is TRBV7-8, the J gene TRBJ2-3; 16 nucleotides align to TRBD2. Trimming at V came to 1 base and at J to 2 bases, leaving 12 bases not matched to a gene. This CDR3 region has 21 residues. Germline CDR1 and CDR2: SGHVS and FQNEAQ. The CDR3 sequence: CASSLDGMGLAGGPATDTQYF. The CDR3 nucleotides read TGTGCCAGCAGCTTAGACGGGATGGGACTAGCGGGAGGGCCGGCCACAGATACGCAGTATTTT.

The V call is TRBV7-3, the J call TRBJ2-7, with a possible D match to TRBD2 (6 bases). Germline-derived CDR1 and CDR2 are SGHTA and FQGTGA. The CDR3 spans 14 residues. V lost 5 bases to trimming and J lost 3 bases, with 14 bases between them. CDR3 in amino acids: CASSPGGWGYEQYF. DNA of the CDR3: TGTGCCAGCAGCCCTGGAGGGTGGGGCTACGAGCAGTACTTC.

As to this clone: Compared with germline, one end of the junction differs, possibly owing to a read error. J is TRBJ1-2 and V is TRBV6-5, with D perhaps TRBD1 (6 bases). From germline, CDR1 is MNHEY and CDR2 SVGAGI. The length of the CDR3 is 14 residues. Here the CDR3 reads CASTYRDRPSGYTF. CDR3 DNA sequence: TGTGCCAGCACTTACCGAGACAGGCCGAGTGGCTACACCTTC.

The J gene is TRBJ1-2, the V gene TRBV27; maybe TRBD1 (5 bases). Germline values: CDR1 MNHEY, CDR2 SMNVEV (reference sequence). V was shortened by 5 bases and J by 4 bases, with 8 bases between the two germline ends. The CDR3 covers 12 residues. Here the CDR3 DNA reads TGTGCCAGCAGTCCCACAGGCTATGGCTACACCTTC. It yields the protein CASSPTGYGYTF.

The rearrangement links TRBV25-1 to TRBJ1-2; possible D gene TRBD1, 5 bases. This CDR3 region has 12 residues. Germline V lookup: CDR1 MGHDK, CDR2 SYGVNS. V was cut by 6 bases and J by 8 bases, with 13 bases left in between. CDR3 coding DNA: TGTGCCAGCAGCGGGACTCCGGGGGGCTACACCTTC. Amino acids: CASSGTPGGYTF.

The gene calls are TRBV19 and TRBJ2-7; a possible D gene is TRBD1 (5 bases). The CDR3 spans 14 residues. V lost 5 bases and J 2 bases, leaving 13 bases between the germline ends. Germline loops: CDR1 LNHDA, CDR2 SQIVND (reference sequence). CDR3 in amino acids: CASSWGLGTYEQYF. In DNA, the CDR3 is TGTGCCAGTAGTTGGGGCCTAGGGACCTACGAGCAGTACTTC.

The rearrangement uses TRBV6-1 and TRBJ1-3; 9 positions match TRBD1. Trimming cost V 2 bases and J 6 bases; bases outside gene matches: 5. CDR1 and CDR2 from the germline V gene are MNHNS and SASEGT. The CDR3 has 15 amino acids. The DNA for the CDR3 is TGTGCCAGCAGTGAAAGGGGGACAGGGTCAAACACCATATATTTT. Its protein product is CASSERGTGSNTIYF.

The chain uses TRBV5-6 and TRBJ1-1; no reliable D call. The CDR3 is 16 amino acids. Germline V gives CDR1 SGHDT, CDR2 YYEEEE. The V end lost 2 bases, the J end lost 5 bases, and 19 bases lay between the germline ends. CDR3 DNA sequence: TGTGCCAGCAGCTTAATGGGTCCCCAAGGAGGGACTGAAGCTTTCTTT. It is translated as CASSLMGPQGGTEAFF.

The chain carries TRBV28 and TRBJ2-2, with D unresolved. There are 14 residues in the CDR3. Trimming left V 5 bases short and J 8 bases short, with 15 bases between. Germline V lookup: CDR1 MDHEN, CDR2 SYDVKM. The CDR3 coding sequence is TGTGCCAGCAGTCATCCAACTTATGCGGGGGAGCTGTTTTTT. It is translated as CASSHPTYAGELFF. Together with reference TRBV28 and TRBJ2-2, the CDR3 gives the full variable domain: DVKVTQSSRYLVKRTGEKVFLECVQDMDHENMFWYRQDPGLGLRLIYFSYDVKMKEKGDIPEGYSVSREKKERFSLILESASTNQTSMYLCASSHPTYAGELFFGEGSRLTVL.

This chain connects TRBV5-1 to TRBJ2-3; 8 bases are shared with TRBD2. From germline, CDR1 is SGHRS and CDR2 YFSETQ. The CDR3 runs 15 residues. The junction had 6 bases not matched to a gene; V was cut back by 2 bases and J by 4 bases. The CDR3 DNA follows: TGCGCCAGCAGCTTCCTCGCGGGAGGCCCAGATACGCAGTATTTT. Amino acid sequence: CASSFLAGGPDTQYF.

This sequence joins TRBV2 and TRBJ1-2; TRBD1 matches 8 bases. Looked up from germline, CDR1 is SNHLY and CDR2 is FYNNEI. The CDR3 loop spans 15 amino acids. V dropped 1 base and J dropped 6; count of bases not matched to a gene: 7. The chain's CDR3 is CASSEGAYRGNGYTF. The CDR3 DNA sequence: TGTGCCAGCAGTGAAGGTGCATACAGGGGGAATGGCTACACCTTC. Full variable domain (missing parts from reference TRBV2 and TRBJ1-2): EPEVTQTPSHQVTQMGQEVILRCVPISNHLYFYWYRQILGQKVEFLVSFYNNEISEKSEIFDDQFSVERPDGSNFTLKIRSTKLEDSAMYFCASSEGAYRGNGYTFGSGTRLTVV.

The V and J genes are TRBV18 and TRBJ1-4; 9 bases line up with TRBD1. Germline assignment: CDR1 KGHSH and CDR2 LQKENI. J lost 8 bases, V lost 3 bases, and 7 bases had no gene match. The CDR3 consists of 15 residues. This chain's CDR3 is CASSPLRDRAEKLFF. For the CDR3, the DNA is TGTGCCAGCTCACCGCTCCGGGACAGGGCCGAAAAACTGTTTTTT.

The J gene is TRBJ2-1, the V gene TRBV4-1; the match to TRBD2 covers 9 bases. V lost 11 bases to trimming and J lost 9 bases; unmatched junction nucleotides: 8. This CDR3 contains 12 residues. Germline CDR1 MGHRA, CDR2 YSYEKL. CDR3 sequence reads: CAASLAGVEQFF. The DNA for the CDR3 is TGCGCCGCCTCACTAGCGGGTGTTGAGCAGTTCTTC.

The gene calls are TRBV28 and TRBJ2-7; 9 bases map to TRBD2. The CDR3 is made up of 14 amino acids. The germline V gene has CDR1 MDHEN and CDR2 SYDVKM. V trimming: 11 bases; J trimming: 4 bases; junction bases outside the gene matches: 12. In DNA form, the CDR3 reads TGTGCCTCCCAAGGTAGCGGGAGTTGGTACGAGCAGTACTTC. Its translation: CASQGSGSWYEQYF.

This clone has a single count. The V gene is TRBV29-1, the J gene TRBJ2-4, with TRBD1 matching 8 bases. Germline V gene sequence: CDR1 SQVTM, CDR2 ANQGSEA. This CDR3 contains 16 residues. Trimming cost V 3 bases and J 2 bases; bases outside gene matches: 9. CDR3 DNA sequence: TGCAGCGTTGAGAAATGGAACAGGGGGTCCAAAAACATTCAGTACTTC. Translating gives CSVEKWNRGSKNIQYF.

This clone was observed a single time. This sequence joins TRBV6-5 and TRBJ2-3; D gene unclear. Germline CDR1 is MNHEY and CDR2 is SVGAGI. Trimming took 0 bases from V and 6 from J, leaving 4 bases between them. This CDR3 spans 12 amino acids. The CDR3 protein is CASSYSRDTQYF. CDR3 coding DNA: TGTGCCAGCAGTTACTCGCGCGATACGCAGTATTTT.

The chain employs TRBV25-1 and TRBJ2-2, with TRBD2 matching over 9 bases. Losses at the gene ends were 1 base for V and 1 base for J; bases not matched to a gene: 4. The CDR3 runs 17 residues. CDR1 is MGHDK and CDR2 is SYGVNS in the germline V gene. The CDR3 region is CASSELPSGMNTGELFF. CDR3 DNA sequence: TGTGCCAGCAGTGAATTACCTAGCGGGATGAACACCGGGGAGCTGTTTTTT.

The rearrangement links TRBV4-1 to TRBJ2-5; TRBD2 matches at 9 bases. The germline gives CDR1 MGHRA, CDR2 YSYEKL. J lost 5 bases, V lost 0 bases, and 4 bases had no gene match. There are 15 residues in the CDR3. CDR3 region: CASSQDLAGYETQYF. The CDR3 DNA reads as TGCGCCAGCAGCCAAGATCTAGCGGGATATGAGACCCAGTACTTC.

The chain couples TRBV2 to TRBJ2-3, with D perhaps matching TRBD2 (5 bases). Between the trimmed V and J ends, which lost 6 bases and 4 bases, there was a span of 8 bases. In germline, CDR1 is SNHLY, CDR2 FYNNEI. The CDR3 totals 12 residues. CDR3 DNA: TGTGCCAGCAGCGGGATCGCAGATACGCAGTATTTT. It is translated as CASSGIADTQYF.

This CDR3 reads CASSFGQEAFF. In nucleotides, the CDR3 is TGTGCCAGCAGCTTCGGACAGGAAGCTTTCTTT. This chain connects TRBV6-1 to TRBJ1-1; D is possibly TRBD1 (6 bases). V lost 6 bases, J lost 8 bases, and 10 bases lay in between. CDR3 length: 11 residues. CDR1 is MNHNS, CDR2 SASEGT, per germline.

CDR3 amino acids: CASSGIEGARKAFF. CDR3 bases: TGTGCCAGCAGTGGGATTGAGGGGGCGAGGAAAGCTTTCTTT. This chain joins TRBV2 and TRBJ1-1; 7 bases fit TRBD1. The CDR3 covers 14 residues. The trim removed 4 bases at V and 9 bases at J, leaving 11 bases unmatched. Germline V gene sequence: CDR1 SNHLY, CDR2 FYNNEI.

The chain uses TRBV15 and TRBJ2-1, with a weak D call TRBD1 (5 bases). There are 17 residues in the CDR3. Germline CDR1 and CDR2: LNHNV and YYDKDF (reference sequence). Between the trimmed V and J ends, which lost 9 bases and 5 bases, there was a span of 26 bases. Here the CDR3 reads CATSGSTDTEYNNEQFF. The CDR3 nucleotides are TGTGCCACGAGTGGCTCCACGGACACCGAATATAACAATGAGCAGTTCTTC.